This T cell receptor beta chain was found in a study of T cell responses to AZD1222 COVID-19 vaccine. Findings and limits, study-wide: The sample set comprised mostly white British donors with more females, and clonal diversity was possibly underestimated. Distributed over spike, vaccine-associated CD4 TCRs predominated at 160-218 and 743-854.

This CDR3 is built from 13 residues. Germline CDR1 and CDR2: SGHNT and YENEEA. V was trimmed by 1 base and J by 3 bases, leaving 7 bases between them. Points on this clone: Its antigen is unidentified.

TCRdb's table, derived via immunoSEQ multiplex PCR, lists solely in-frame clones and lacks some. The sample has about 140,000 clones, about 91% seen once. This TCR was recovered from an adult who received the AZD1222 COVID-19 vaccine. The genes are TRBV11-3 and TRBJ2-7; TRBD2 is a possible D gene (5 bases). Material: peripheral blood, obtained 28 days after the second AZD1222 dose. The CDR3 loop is CASSLGGSYEQYF. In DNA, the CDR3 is TGTGCCAGCAGCTTAGGAGGGAGCTACGAGCAGTACTTC. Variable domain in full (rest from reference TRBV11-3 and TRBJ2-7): EAGVVQSPRYKIIEKKQPVAFWCNPISGHNTLYWYLQNLGQGPELLIRYENEEAVDDSQLPKDRFSAERLKGVDSTLKIQPAELGDSAVYLCASSLGGSYEQYFGPGTRLTVT.